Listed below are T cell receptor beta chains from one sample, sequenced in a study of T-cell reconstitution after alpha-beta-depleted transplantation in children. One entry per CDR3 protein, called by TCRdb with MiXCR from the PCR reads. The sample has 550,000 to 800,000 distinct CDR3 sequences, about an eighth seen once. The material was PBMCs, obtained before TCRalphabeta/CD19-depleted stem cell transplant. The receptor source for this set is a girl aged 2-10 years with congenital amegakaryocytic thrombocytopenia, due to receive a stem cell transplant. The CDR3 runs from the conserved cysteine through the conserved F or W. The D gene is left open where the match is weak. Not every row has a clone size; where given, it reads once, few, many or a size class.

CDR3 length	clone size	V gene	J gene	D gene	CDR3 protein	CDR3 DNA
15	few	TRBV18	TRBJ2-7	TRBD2	CASSPRSIAGAEQYF	TGTGCCAGCTCACCACGGTCCATTGCGGGAGCCGAGCAGTACTTC
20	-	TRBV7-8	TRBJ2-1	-	CASSFRVSRDFYGSYNEQFF	TGTGCCAGCAGCTTTCGAGTCTCACGGGACTTCTACGGGTCCTACAATGAGCAGTTCTTC
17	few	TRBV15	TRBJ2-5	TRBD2	CATSRGGSSGYQETQYF	TGTGCCACCAGCAGAGGGGGTTCTAGCGGGTACCAAGAGACCCAGTACTTC
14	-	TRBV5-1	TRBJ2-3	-	CASSGTFGTDTQYF	TGCGCCAGCAGCGGTACCTTTGGGACAGATACGCAGTATTTT
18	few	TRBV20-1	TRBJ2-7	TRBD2	CSARKTGRGGRVSYEQYF	TGCAGTGCTAGGAAGACAGGACGTGGCGGGAGGGTCTCCTACGAGCAGTACTTC
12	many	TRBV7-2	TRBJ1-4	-	CASSPEGEKLFF	TGTGCCAGCAGCCCTGAGGGTGAAAAACTGTTTTTT
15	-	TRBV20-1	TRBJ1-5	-	CSATKQGRRGEPRHF	TGCAGTGCCACGAAACAAGGACGTCGGGGTGAGCCCCGGCATTTT
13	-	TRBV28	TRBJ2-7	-	CASSNPISYEQYF	TGTGCCAGCAGTAACCCAATCTCCTACGAGCAGTACTTC
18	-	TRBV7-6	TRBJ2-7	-	CASSPNWNSQYASSEQYF	TGTGCCAGCAGCCCGAACTGGAATAGCCAATACGCGTCTTCCGAGCAGTACTTC
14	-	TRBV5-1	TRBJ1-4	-	CASSPGVLSEKLFF	TGCGCCAGCAGCCCGGGAGTTTTAAGTGAAAAACTGTTTTTT
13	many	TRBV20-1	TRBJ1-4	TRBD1	CSAPGTGNEKLFF	TGCAGTGCCCCGGGGACAGGGAATGAAAAACTGTTTTTT
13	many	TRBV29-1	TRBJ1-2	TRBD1	CSVEGGQVYGYTF	TGCAGCGTTGAAGGCGGACAGGTATATGGCTACACCTTC
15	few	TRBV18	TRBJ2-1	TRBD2	CASSPAGDPYNEQFF	TGTGCCAGCTCACCAGCGGGAGACCCCTACAATGAGCAGTTCTTC
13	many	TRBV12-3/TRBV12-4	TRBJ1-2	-	CASSADSPYGYTF	TGTGCCAGCAGTGCGGACAGCCCCTATGGCTACACCTTC
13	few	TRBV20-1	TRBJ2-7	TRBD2	CSALRASGYEQYF	TGCAGTGCCCTGCGGGCTAGCGGCTACGAGCAGTACTTC
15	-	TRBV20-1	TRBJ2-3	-	CSAPPGGASTDTQYF	TGCAGTGCCCCGCCCGGAGGGGCTAGCACAGATACGCAGTATTTT
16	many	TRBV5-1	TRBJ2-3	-	CASSLQPQGSSDTQYF	TGCGCCAGCAGCCTTCAACCACAGGGATCGTCAGATACGCAGTATTTT
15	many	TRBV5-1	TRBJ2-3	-	CASSLEGHNTDTQYF	TGCGCCAGCAGCTTGGAGGGCCATAACACAGATACGCAGTATTTT
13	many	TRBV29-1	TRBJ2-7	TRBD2	CSAEGTSGYEQYF	TGCAGCGCTGAAGGGACTAGCGGCTACGAGCAGTACTTC
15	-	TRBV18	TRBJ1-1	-	CASSPRGGANTEAFF	TGTGCCAGCTCACCACGCGGGGGGGCGAACACTGAAGCTTTCTTT
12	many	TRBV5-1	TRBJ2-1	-	CASSLPGYEQFF	TGCGCCAGCAGCTTGCCAGGGTATGAGCAGTTCTTC
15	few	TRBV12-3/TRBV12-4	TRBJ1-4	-	CASSPQEGRDEKLFF	TGTGCCAGCAGCCCCCAGGAGGGGAGGGATGAAAAACTGTTTTTT
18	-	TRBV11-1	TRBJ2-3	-	CASSFDTSWGLKTDTQYF	TGTGCCAGCAGCTTTGACACTAGCTGGGGGCTTAAGACAGATACGCAGTATTTT
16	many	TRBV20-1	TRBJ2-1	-	CSASPTDPHSYNEQFF	TGCAGTGCTAGTCCGACAGACCCTCACTCCTACAATGAGCAGTTCTTC
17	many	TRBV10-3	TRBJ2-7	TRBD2	CAISEQRELTNPYEQYF	TGTGCCATCAGTGAGCAGCGGGAGCTCACCAACCCTTACGAGCAGTACTTC
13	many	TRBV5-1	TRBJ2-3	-	CASSPPSTDTQYF	TGTGCCAGCAGTCCCCCCAGCACAGATACGCAGTATTTT